This T cell receptor beta chain was documented in a study of T cells in Graves' hyperthyroidism and ophthalmopathy. No ophthalmopathy progression within 18 months constituted stable Graves' hyperthyroidism. Patients with uncontrolled infections, other autoimmune diseases, pregnancy or lactation were excluded. Each diagnosis was grounded in clinical symptoms, serum thyroxine and TRAb, thyroid ultrasound, and orbital computed tomography. PBMCs were obtained from 10 ml fresh peripheral blood. There were TCR beta CDR3 regions amplified from RNA transcripts. HTBI primers were employed in a first-round RT-PCR of the TCR CDR3. Each CDR3 protein gets one entry after TCRdb re-called the multiplex PCR reads with MiXCR. The sample lists around 200,000 distinct CDR3 sequences, around 15% occurring once. Sequenced: blood. The TCR originated in a woman aged 50 to 60 with Graves' hyperthyroidism.

CDR3 sequence reads: CASSLGGSALRETQYF. DNA of the CDR3: TGCGCCAGCAGCTTGGGAGGGTCGGCCTTAAGGGAGACCCAGTACTTC. The V and J genes are TRBV5-1 and TRBJ2-5; D is perhaps TRBD2 (5 bases). CDR1 SGHRS and CDR2 YFSETQ come from the germline V gene. V was shortened by 0 bases and J by 5 bases, with 17 bases between the two germline ends. The CDR3 contains 16 residues.